This entry concerns a single T cell receptor beta chain. This entry is derived from a study of spatial heterogeneity in lung cancer. Overall study context: Among detected sequences, beta-chain ones consistently exceeded alpha-chain ones in number.

TCRdb independently ran MiXCR on the 5' RACE reads; one entry per CDR3 protein. The sample shows 89,000 or so distinct CDR3 sequences, 15% to 25% of them seen only once. Time point defined: sample taken at primary tumor resection. Frozen PBMC, nontumor lung or tumor provided whole RNA, which was sequenced unsorted. The CDR3 is 17 residues long. The junction had 11 bases not matched to a gene; V was cut back by 4 bases and J by 0 bases. Germline CDR1 and CDR2: SGHDT and YYEEEE. Material: PBMCs, obtained at surgery. The source is a male donor with early-stage non-small cell lung cancer. This rearrangement joins TRBV5-6 to TRBJ2-7, with 9 bases aligning to TRBD2. As DNA, the CDR3 is TGTGCCAGCAGCCACACCCGACTAGCGGACAGCTCCTACGAGCAGTACTTC. Its translation: CASSHTRLADSSYEQYF.